One and the same sample provided the 18 T cell receptor beta chains below, sequenced in a study of response to subunit inactivated influenza vaccine. MiXCR was run by TCRdb on the RT-PCR reads, yielding one entry per CDR3 protein. The sample includes 710,000 or so distinct CDR3 sequences, 15% to 17% of them seen just once. The source was PBMCs from blood, collected 11 to 12 days after vaccination. These receptors came from a man in his forties or fifties who received an inactivated influenza vaccine.

This clonotype was detected once. The V and J genes are TRBV9 and TRBJ2-5, with 7 bases identical to TRBD2. There are 13 residues in the CDR3. The ends lost 0 bases at V and 5 bases at J; junction bases unmatched: 1. Germline V CDR1 and CDR2: SGDLS, YYNGEE. CDR3 loop: CASSVEAGETQYF. CDR3 coding DNA: TGTGCCAGCAGCGTAGAAGCGGGGGAGACCCAGTACTTC.

The genes are TRBV15 and TRBJ1-4; D not resolved. The germline CDR1 and CDR2 sequences are LNHNV and YYDKDF (reference sequence). V was cut by 0 bases and J by 5 bases, with 10 bases left in between. This CDR3 is built from 15 residues. For the CDR3, the DNA is TGTGCCACCAGCAGAGATCCTAGACCAAATGAAAAACTGTTTTTT. This codes for CATSRDPRPNEKLFF.

This clonotype was observed a few times. The chain joins TRBV6-1 to TRBJ1-5; TRBD1 aligns across 9 bases. The length of the CDR3 is 14 residues. V dropped 6 bases and J dropped 7; count of bases not matched to a gene: 7. Germline V gives CDR1 MNHNS, CDR2 SASEGT. CDR3: CASRITGGGQPQHF. The CDR3 DNA is TGTGCCAGCAGGATTACAGGGGGCGGACAGCCCCAGCATTTT.

This clonotype was detected a few times. The V call is TRBV7-2, the J call TRBJ2-7; a possible D gene is TRBD2 (5 bases). From germline, CDR1 is SGHTA and CDR2 FQGNSA. The CDR3 totals 14 residues. With 5 bases removed from V and 0 bases from J, the gap between germline ends came to 11 bases. The CDR3 nucleotides are TGTGCCAGCAGCGCTAGTCGGGACTCCTACGAGCAGTACTTC. Encoded protein: CASSASRDSYEQYF.

V gene TRBV28 combines with J gene TRBJ1-2; D is ambiguous. V was shortened by 4 bases and J by 8 bases, with 5 bases between the two germline ends. The CDR3 extends over 10 amino acids. Germline V gene data show CDR1 as MDHEN and CDR2 as SYDVKM. The CDR3 here is CASSSRGYTF. CDR3 sequence (DNA): TGTGCCAGCAGTTCCCGCGGCTACACCTTC.

The chain recombines TRBV28 with TRBJ2-7; 9 positions agree with TRBD1. The V segment lost 4 bases and the J segment 5 bases; nucleotides outside the gene matches: 9. The CDR3 has 15 residues. The germline CDR1 and CDR2 sequences are MDHEN and SYDVKM. The CDR3 spells CASSSRDRARNEQYF. CDR3 DNA sequence: TGTGCCAGCAGTTCAAGGGACAGGGCGAGAAACGAGCAGTACTTC.

This clonotype was counted ten times or more. The rearrangement links TRBV20-1 to TRBJ2-3; 7 nucleotides match TRBD1. The CDR3 is 15 amino acids. The V segment lost 5 bases and the J segment 1 base; nucleotides outside the gene matches: 9. Germline V CDR1 and CDR2: DFQATT, SNEGSKA (reference sequence). The CDR3 reads CSALQGQGGTDTQYF. CDR3 bases: TGCAGTGCTTTACAGGGGCAAGGAGGCACAGATACGCAGTATTTT.

The rearrangement joins TRBV25-1 to TRBJ2-5; tentative D call: TRBD2 (5 bases). CDR1 is MGHDK, CDR2 SYGVNS, per germline. This CDR3 region has 14 residues. The germline V and J ends were trimmed by 6 bases and 4 bases, with 15 bases remaining between them. The CDR3 DNA reads as TGTGCCAGCAGCCCAATAGGAGGTGGAGAGACCCAGTACTTC. Amino acid sequence: CASSPIGGGETQYF. The full variable domain, rest sourced from reference TRBV25-1 and TRBJ2-5, is EADIYQTPRYLVIGTGKKITLECSQTMGHDKMYWYQQDPGMELHLIHYSYGVNSTEKGDLSSESTVSRIRTEHFPLTLESARPSHTSQYLCASSPIGGGETQYFGPGTRLLVL.

The chain joins TRBV7-2 to TRBJ2-7; perhaps TRBD1 as D (5 bases). Trimming pared 5 bases from V and 3 bases from J, leaving 14 bases between. Germline V CDR1 and CDR2: SGHTA, FQGNSA. CDR3 length: 14 amino acids. The CDR3 sequence: CASSARTFSYEQYF. DNA of the CDR3: TGTGCCAGCAGCGCCCGGACATTCAGCTACGAGCAGTACTTC.

This clonotype was counted ten times or more. The chain employs TRBV4-1 and TRBJ2-7; TRBD2 is a possible D gene (5 bases). CDR1 and CDR2 from the germline V gene are MGHRA and YSYEKL. The V end lost 0 bases, the J end lost 0 bases, and 12 bases lay between the germline ends. This CDR3 has 16 amino acids. CDR3 bases: TGCGCCAGCAGCCAAGAAATCCGGGATCCCTCCTACGAGCAGTACTTC. Translated, it gives CASSQEIRDPSYEQYF.

This clonotype came up many times. This chain uses TRBV20-1 with TRBJ2-3; 9 positions agree with TRBD1. Trimming at V came to 6 bases and at J to 2 bases, leaving 6 bases not matched to a gene. Germline V gene lookup returns CDR1 DFQATT and CDR2 SNEGSKA (reference sequence). This CDR3 region has 14 residues. As DNA, the CDR3 is TGCAGTGCCCAGGACAGGGGCCACACAGATACGCAGTATTTT. As protein: CSAQDRGHTDTQYF.

This clonotype was found a few times. The V call is TRBV6-5, the J call TRBJ2-1; the D gene could be TRBD1 or TRBD2 (6 bases each). V was clipped by 2 bases and J by 8 bases, with 10 bases between them. This CDR3 has 13 amino acids. Germline CDR1 and CDR2: MNHEY and SVGAGI. Here the CDR3 DNA reads TGTGCCAGCAGTTACGGGGGGCAGGATGAGCAGTTCTTC. It translates to CASSYGGQDEQFF.

V gene TRBV4-3 combines with J gene TRBJ2-7; 12 nucleotides agree with TRBD2. The trim removed 1 base at V and 0 bases at J, leaving 4 bases unmatched. Germline assignment: CDR1 LGHNA and CDR2 YSLEER. CDR3 size: 17 residues. The CDR3 DNA reads TGCGCCAGCAGCCAAGGTCCACTAGCGGGGGGCTCCTACGAGCAGTACTTC. It yields the protein CASSQGPLAGGSYEQYF.

This chain connects TRBV4-3 to TRBJ2-1; possibly TRBD2 for D (6 bases). From germline, CDR1 is LGHNA and CDR2 YSLEER. The CDR3 length is 15 residues. Trimming left V 4 bases short and J 4 bases short, with 14 bases between. CDR3 nucleotide sequence: TGCGCCAGCAGCCGAGGGACTGCTAGTTACAATGAGCAGTTCTTC. Amino acids: CASSRGTASYNEQFF.

This clonotype has just a few counts. J is TRBJ2-1 and V is TRBV4-3; 9 positions match TRBD2. Losses at the gene ends were 3 bases for V and 15 bases for J; bases not matched to a gene: 9. The CDR3 runs to 13 residues. The V gene's germline CDR1 is LGHNA and CDR2 YSLEER. The CDR3 DNA sequence: TGCGCCAGCAGCCAGACCGGGACTAGCTCTCGGTTCTTC. Protein: CASSQTGTSSRFF.

V gene TRBV3-1 combines with J gene TRBJ1-1; D is ambiguous. CDR3 length: 13 amino acids. Trimming stripped 4 bases from V and 1 base from J, with 7 bases between. The germline gives CDR1 LGHDT, CDR2 YNNKEL (reference sequence). DNA for the CDR3: TGTGCCAGCAGCCCCCGGAGGAACACTGAAGCTTTCTTT. Encoded protein: CASSPRRNTEAFF.

This clonotype occurred a few times. The chain carries TRBV24-1 and TRBJ2-3; 8 nucleotides agree with TRBD2. The CDR3 has 13 residues. Germline V lookup: CDR1 KGHDR, CDR2 SFDVKD. V trimming: 8 bases; J trimming: 4 bases; junction bases outside the gene matches: 4. The CDR3 DNA reads TGTGCCACCATAGGACTAGCTGCAGATACGCAGTATTTT. Translating it yields CATIGLAADTQYF.

There are a few counts of this clonotype. The V call is TRBV29-1, the J call TRBJ2-3; 11 bases are a match to TRBD1. The CDR3 sequence is 15 residues long. Germline lookup yields CDR1 SQVTM and CDR2 ANQGSEA. V gave up 6 bases and J gave up 4 bases; unmatched junction bases: 9. The CDR3 sequence: CSVSPGTGGADTQYF. CDR3 in DNA: TGCAGCGTCTCGCCGGGGACAGGGGGGGCAGATACGCAGTATTTT.